These 17 T cell receptor beta chains came from one sample sequenced in a study of human T cells and chemical hapten exposure. One entry per CDR3 protein, called by TCRdb with MiXCR from the RACE reads. The sample has approximately 88,000 distinct CDR3 sequences; under 15% are singletons. Documented time point: patch test 3, about 24 weeks after DPC sensitization. Treatment denoted: therapeutic diphenylcyclopropenone sensitization with weekly scalp DPC. Specimen: whole blood, collected in connection with sensitization to the hapten diphenylcyclopropenone (DPC). These TCRs come from a woman aged 45-65 years with alopecia areata. Some clones in this sample may be carry-over from other donors' samples.

This clonotype was counted between two and nine times. The chain joins TRBV12-3 or TRBV12-4 to TRBJ2-6, with D possibly being TRBD1 (6 bases). CDR3 length: 16 residues. V lost 4 bases and J 2 bases, leaving 12 bases between the germline ends. The CDR3 coding sequence is TGTGCCAGCAGTTCTTACAGGGTAGCTGGGGCCAACGTCCTGACTTTC. Translation: CASSSYRVAGANVLTF.

V gene TRBV5-1 combines with J gene TRBJ1-4; D is unclear. This CDR3 comprises 14 residues. The V end was cut by 4 bases, the J end by 5 bases, with 12 bases between. Per the germline V gene, CDR1 is SGHRS and CDR2 is YFSETQ. CDR3 DNA sequence: TGCGCCAGCAGCCTCCAGGACGGGAATGAAAAACTGTTTTTT. It yields the protein CASSLQDGNEKLFF.

This clonotype has just a few counts. The J gene is TRBJ2-1, the V gene TRBV10-3; 13 nucleotides align to TRBD2. The V gene's germline CDR1 is ENHRY and CDR2 SYGVKD. This CDR3 contains 14 residues. Trimming took 8 bases from V and 11 from J; bases not matched to a gene: 9. The DNA for the CDR3 is TGTGCCATCCATGCGGGACTAGCGGGATATCAGCAGTTCTTC. Translated, it gives CAIHAGLAGYQQFF.

Only a few counts were recorded for this clonotype. The genes are TRBV3-1 and TRBJ1-1; no definite D call. Between the trimmed V and J ends, which lost 3 bases and 3 bases, there was a span of 8 bases. The germline V gene encodes CDR1 LGHDT and CDR2 YNNKEL (reference sequence). The CDR3 spans 13 residues. The CDR3 here is CASSQVGHTEAFF. The CDR3, as DNA: TGTGCCAGCAGCCAGGTAGGGCACACTGAAGCTTTCTTT.

This clonotype occurred many times. The CDR3 DNA is TGTGCCAGCAGCCCGATGCCGAACAGGGAGGGGATATTCTTT. It codes for CASSPMPNREGIFF. The genes are TRBV3-1 and TRBJ1-1; the D gene is possibly TRBD1 (6 bases). CDR3 size: 14 residues. The V and J ends lost 4 bases and 14 bases respectively, with 23 bases between them. CDR1 and CDR2 from the germline V gene are LGHDT and YNNKEL (reference sequence).

In DNA form, the CDR3 reads TGTGCCAGCAGTTCCTACAGGGGGCCTAACTATGGCTACACCTTC. It specifies CASSSYRGPNYGYTF. V is TRBV6-5 and J is TRBJ1-2; 9 bases are shared with TRBD1. The germline gives CDR1 MNHEY, CDR2 SVGAGI. The junction had 3 bases not matched to a gene; V was cut back by 4 bases and J by 0 bases. The CDR3 covers 15 residues.

The CDR3 protein is CASSLDLAGDTGELFF. Here the CDR3 DNA reads TGTGCCAGCAGCTTGGACCTAGCGGGAGACACCGGGGAGCTGTTTTTT. This chain connects TRBV5-4 to TRBJ2-2; TRBD2 aligns across 10 bases. Germline V gives CDR1 SGHNT, CDR2 YYREEE (reference sequence). The CDR3 covers 16 residues. With 0 bases clipped from V and 3 bases from J, the junction kept 2 bases outside the gene matches.

This clonotype was counted ten times or more. The rearrangement links TRBV3-1 to TRBJ2-7; 9 nucleotides line up with TRBD2. The CDR3 is 12 amino acids. V dropped 4 bases and J dropped 9; count of bases not matched to a gene: 4. Germline V gene lookup returns CDR1 LGHDT and CDR2 YNNKEL (reference sequence). The CDR3: CASSPSGTGQYF. DNA of the CDR3: TGTGCCAGCAGCCCTAGCGGGACGGGGCAGTACTTC.

V and J are TRBV7-9 and TRBJ1-4; D gene unclear. CDR1 is SEHNR and CDR2 is FQNEAQ in the germline V gene (reference sequence). V gave up 5 bases and J gave up 7 bases, with 14 bases separating them. This CDR3 comprises 14 residues. CDR3 sequence reads: CASSRTRYGEKLFF. The DNA for the CDR3 is TGTGCCAGCAGCCGGACCCGGTACGGTGAAAAACTGTTTTTT.

This clonotype was seen many times. The V call is TRBV3-1, the J call TRBJ2-7; 7 bases agree with TRBD1. V lost 5 bases to trimming and J lost 3 bases; unmatched junction nucleotides: 7. The CDR3 is 14 residues long. Germline CDR1 LGHDT, CDR2 YNNKEL (reference sequence). The CDR3: CASSARDRDYEQYF. CDR3 coding DNA: TGTGCCAGCAGCGCCCGGGACAGAGACTACGAGCAGTACTTC.

The genes are TRBV20-1 and TRBJ1-2; 9 bases fit TRBD1. CDR1 is DFQATT, CDR2 SNEGSKA, per germline (reference sequence). The J segment lost 6 bases and the V segment lost 3 bases, leaving 8 bases of the junction unmatched. The CDR3 has 14 amino acids. The DNA for the CDR3 is TGCAGTGCTAGGCTAAGGACAGGGGTAAATGGCTACACCTTC. It specifies CSARLRTGVNGYTF.

The J gene is TRBJ2-7, the V gene TRBV2; D ambiguous. CDR1 is SNHLY, CDR2 FYNNEI, per germline. V was clipped by 1 base and J by 6 bases, with 16 bases between them. This CDR3 has 15 amino acids. This chain's CDR3 is CASSEEAGVLSEQYF. CDR3 bases: TGTGCCAGCAGTGAAGAGGCAGGTGTTCTGTCCGAGCAGTACTTC.

The chain employs TRBV29-1 and TRBJ1-1; TRBD1 might be the D (6 bases). The CDR3 totals 13 residues. Trimming cost V 4 bases and J 0 bases, with 9 bases left between them. Germline CDR1 reads SQVTM; CDR2 reads ANQGSEA. In nucleotides, the CDR3 is TGCAGCGTTGGGACAGCCATGAACACTGAAGCTTTCTTT. Translation gives CSVGTAMNTEAFF.

This rearrangement joins TRBV6-5 to TRBJ1-1, with D uncertain. The germline V gene has CDR1 MNHEY and CDR2 SVGAGI. The V end was cut by 2 bases, the J end by 0 bases, with 7 bases between. This CDR3 is built from 14 residues. CDR3 residues: CASSYAVMNTEAFF. The CDR3 DNA reads TGTGCCAGCAGTTACGCGGTAATGAACACTGAAGCTTTCTTT.

The chain combines TRBV5-1 with TRBJ2-1; 7 bases map to TRBD1. The CDR3 contains 17 residues. Germline CDR1 and CDR2: SGHRS and YFSETQ. Unmatched junction bases numbered 7, after V lost 0 bases and J lost 1 base. CDR3 amino acids: CASSLVGGIRSYNEQFF. The DNA of the CDR3 is TGCGCCAGCAGCTTGGTAGGGGGCATAAGGTCCTACAATGAGCAGTTCTTC.

This clonotype occurred a few times. V is TRBV21-1 and J is TRBJ1-5. TRBV21-1 is a known pseudogene. The CDR3 has 12 residues. DNA for the CDR3: TGTGCCAGCAGCACCCAACCTAAGGCCCAGCATTTT. Amino acids: CASSTQPKAQHF.

This chain links TRBV3-1 with TRBJ2-2; D not resolved. Germline lookup yields CDR1 LGHDT and CDR2 YNNKEL (reference sequence). The CDR3 consists of 11 residues. With 2 bases removed from V and 8 bases from J, the gap between germline ends came to 3 bases. CDR3 loop: CASSQRGELFF. Here the CDR3 DNA reads TGTGCCAGCAGCCAACGGGGGGAGCTGTTTTTT.